This TCR beta chain was retrieved from a study of T cell responses to AZD1222 COVID-19 vaccine. As for the study in general: Second-dose timings of about 4 or about 12 weeks were pooled.

Profiling relied on immunoSEQ multiplex PCR, and the TCRdb table lists in-frame clones only, not all of them. The repertoire holds under 150,000 clones, with more than 85% as singletons. Study results and limitations: Spike-wide vaccine-associated CD4 TCRs dominated at 160-218 and 743-854. Just a handful of AZD1222 recipients tested seropositive at baseline. Donors, mostly white British, included more females; clonal diversity was possibly underestimated.

In regard to this clone: Its matching antigen is unknown.

Trimming shortened V by 3 bases and J by 3 bases, and 17 bases separated the two germline ends. CDR1 and CDR2 from the germline V gene are SNHLY and FYNNEI. This CDR3 is built from 16 residues. The genes are TRBV2 and TRBJ2-5, with D perhaps matching TRBD1 or TRBD2 (5 bases each). Sample: peripheral blood, taken on day 0 of AZD1222 vaccination. This sequence originates from an adult in good health. The CDR3: CASSDPPFWGKETQYF. The CDR3 DNA reads as TGTGCCAGCAGTGATCCGCCGTTCTGGGGGAAAGAGACCCAGTACTTC.